A single sample is the source of the 4 T cell receptor beta chains below, sequenced in a study of OX40 agonist ivuxolimab in advanced cancers. Profiled with immunoSEQ multiplex PCR; TCRdb holds only in-frame clones, not every one. Of fewer than 70,000 clones in the sample, about nine tenths are singletons; the top ten hold 1% to 1.2%. The specimen comprised CD4+ or CD8+ T cells sorted from blood, sampled in a trial of the OX40 agonist ivuxolimab. The receptors were sampled from an adult with an advanced solid tumor such as melanoma, head and neck, liver or kidney cancer.

This clone was observed once. CDR3 in DNA: TGTGCCTGGAGTGTAGGGGGGGGCGAAAACATTCAGTACTTC. Its protein product is CAWSVGGGENIQYF. The chain recombines TRBV30 with TRBJ2-4; D is possibly TRBD2 (7 bases). Germline CDR1 GTSNPN, CDR2 SVGIG (reference sequence). Trimming took off 0 bases at V and 5 bases at J, with 11 bases between the two ends. There are 14 residues in the CDR3. The variable domain in full, completed from reference TRBV30 and TRBJ2-4, reads SQTIHQWPATLVQPVGSPLSLECTVEGTSNPNLYWYRQAAGRGLQLLFYSVGIGQISSEVPQNLSASRPQDRQFILSSKKLLLSDSGFYLCAWSVGGGENIQYFGAGTRLSVL.

This clone is a singleton in its sample. V usage is TRBV30 and J usage is TRBJ1-3; possible D gene TRBD1, 6 bases. Trimming left V 0 bases short and J 4 bases short, with 16 bases between. CDR3 length: 16 residues. Germline assignment: CDR1 GTSNPN and CDR2 SVGIG (reference sequence). CDR3 coding DNA: TGTGCCTGGAGTGTAGGGGGACCGGGGAGAGGAAACACCATATATTTT. It codes for CAWSVGGPGRGNTIYF.

This clone was picked up one time. Germline is not matched at one junction end, which may reflect a read error. CDR3 DNA: TGTGCCATCAGTGAGTCGGGCGGGGGCTGGACTGAAGCTTTCTTT. Its translation: CAISESGGGWTEAFF. The chain carries TRBV6-1 and TRBJ1-1; tentative D call: TRBD1 (6 bases). CDR1 and CDR2 from the germline V gene are MNHNS and SASEGT. The CDR3 spans 15 residues.

This chain connects TRBV11-2 to TRBJ1-6; 7 nucleotides line up with TRBD1. CDR3 length equals 18 residues. The V gene end was trimmed by 5 bases and the J gene end by 0 bases; junction bases not matched to a gene: 10. Germline loops: CDR1 SGHAT, CDR2 FQNNGV. The CDR3 DNA reads TGTGCCAGCAGCCCAAACGTACAGGGGTACTCCTATAATTCACCCCTCCACTTT. This translates into CASSPNVQGYSYNSPLHF.